This TCR beta chain was sequenced in a study of cytomegalovirus exposure and HLA in healthy donors. The CDR3 spans 16 residues. The germline CDR1 and CDR2 sequences are SEHNR and FQNEAQ (reference sequence). V dropped 5 bases and J dropped 2; count of bases not matched to a gene: 7. General study results and limits: Solely CMV serostatus was available to characterize immune exposure. High specificity and sensitivity for cytomegalovirus status were reported for the classifier.

The PCR made use of 60 Vbeta and 13 Jbeta primers. Only in-frame clones appear in the TCRdb table, and some are missing; sequencing was by immunoSEQ multiplex PCR. The sample has about 160,000 clones; around four fifths are singletons. To note about this clone: What it recognizes is unknown.

This clonotype was obtained from a woman younger than 35 in good health and CMV-seronegative. Sequencing was done on a sample of PBMCs. The chain combines TRBV7-9 with TRBJ1-4; 8 bases are a match to TRBD1. For the CDR3, the DNA is TGTGCCAGCAGCACCTCGACAGGGGCCACTAATGAAAAACTGTTTTTT. Encoded protein: CASSTSTGATNEKLFF. The whole variable domain, filled in from reference TRBV7-9 and TRBJ1-4, reads DTGVSQNPRHKITKRGQNVTFRCDPISEHNRLYWYRQTLGQGPEFLTYFQNEAQLEKSRLLSDRFSAERPKGSFSTLEIQRTEQGDSAMYLCASSTSTGATNEKLFFGSGTQLSVL.